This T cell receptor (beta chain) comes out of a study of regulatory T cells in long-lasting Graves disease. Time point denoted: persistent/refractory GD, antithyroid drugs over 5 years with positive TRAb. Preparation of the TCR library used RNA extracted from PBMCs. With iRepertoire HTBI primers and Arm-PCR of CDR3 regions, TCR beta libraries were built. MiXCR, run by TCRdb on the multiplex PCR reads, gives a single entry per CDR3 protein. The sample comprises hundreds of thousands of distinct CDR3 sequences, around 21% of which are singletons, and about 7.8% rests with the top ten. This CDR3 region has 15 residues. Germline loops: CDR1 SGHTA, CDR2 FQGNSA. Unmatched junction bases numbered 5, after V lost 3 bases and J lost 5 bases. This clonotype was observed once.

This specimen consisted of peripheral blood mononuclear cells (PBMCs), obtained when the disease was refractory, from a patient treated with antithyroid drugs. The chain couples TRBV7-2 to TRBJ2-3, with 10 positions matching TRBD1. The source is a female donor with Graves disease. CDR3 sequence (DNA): TGTGCCAGCAGCTTGGGACAGGGGCTGATAGATACGCAGTATTTT. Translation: CASSLGQGLIDTQYF.